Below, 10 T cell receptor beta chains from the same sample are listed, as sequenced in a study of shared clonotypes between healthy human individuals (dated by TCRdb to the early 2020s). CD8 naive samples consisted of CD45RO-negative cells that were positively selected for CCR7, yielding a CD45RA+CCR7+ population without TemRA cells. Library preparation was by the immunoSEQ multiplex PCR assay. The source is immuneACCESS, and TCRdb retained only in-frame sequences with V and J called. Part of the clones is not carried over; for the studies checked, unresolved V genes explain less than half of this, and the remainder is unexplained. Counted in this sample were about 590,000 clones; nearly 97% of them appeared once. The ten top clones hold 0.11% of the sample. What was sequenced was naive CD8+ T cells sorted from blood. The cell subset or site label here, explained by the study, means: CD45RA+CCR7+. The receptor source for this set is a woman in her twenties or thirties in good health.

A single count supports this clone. The CDR3 DNA sequence: TGCAGCGTTGAAGTCCAATACAATGAGCAGTTCTTC. Encoded protein: CSVEVQYNEQFF. This rearrangement joins TRBV29-1 to TRBJ2-1, with D hard to call. The CDR3 is 12 residues long. Trimming removed 1 base from V and 4 bases from J, with 5 bases in between. From germline, CDR1 is SQVTM and CDR2 ANQGSEA.

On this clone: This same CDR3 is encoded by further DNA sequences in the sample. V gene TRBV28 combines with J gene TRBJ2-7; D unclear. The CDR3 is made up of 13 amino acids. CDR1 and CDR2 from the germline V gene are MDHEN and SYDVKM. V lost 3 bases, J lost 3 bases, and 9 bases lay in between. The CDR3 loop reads CASSLRTVYEQYF. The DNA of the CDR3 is TGTGCCAGCAGTTTGAGAACGGTCTACGAGCAGTACTTC.

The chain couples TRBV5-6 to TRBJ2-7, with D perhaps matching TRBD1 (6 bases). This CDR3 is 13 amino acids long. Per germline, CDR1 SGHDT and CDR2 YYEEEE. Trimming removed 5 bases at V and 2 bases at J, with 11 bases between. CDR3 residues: CASRTGFTYEQYF. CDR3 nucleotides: TGTGCCAGCAGGACAGGTTTTACCTACGAGCAGTACTTC.

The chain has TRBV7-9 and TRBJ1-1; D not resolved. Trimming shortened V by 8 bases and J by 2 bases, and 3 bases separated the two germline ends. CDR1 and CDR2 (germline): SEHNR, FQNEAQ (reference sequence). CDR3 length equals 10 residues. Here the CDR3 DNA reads TGTGCCAGCGTCAACACTGAAGCTTTCTTT. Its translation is CASVNTEAFF.

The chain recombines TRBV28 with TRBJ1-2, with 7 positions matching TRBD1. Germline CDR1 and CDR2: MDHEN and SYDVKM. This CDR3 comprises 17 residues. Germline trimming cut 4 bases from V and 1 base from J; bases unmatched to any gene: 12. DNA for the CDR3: TGTGCCAGCAGTTCCCAAACCGAGACAGGGCTTAACTATGGCTACACCTTC. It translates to CASSSQTETGLNYGYTF.

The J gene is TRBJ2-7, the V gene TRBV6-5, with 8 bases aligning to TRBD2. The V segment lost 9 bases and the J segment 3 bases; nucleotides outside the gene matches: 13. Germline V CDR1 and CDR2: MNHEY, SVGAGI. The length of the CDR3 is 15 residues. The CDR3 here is CASSIPGGGGYEQYF. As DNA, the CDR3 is TGTGCCAGTTCCATCCCCGGGGGGGGCGGCTACGAGCAGTACTTC.

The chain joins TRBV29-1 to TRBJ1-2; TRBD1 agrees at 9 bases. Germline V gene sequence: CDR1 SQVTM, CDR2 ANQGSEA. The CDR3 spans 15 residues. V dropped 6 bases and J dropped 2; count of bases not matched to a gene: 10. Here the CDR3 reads CSVGGQGGRNYGYTF. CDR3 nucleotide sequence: TGCAGCGTGGGGGGACAGGGTGGTCGAAACTATGGCTACACCTTC.

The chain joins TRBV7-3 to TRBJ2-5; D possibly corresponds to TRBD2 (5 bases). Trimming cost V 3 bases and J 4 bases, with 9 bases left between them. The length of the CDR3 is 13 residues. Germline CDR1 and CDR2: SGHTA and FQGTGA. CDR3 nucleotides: TGTGCCAGCAGCTTGGTAGGAGGAGAGACCCAGTACTTC. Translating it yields CASSLVGGETQYF.

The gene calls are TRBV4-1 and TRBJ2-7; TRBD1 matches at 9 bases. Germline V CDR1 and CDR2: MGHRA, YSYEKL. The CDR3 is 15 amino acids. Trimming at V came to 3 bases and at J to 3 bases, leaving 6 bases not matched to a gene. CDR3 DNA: TGCGCCAGCAGCCACCCGGGACAGGGAGTCTACGAGCAGTACTTC. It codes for CASSHPGQGVYEQYF.

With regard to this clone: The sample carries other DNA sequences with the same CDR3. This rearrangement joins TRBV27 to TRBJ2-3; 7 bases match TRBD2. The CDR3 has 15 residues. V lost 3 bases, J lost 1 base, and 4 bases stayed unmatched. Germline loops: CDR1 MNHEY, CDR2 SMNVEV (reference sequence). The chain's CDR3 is CASSFRTSGTDTQYF. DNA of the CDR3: TGTGCCAGCAGTTTTCGTACTAGCGGCACAGATACGCAGTATTTT.